This T cell receptor (beta chain) emerged from a study of T cell responses to AZD1222 COVID-19 vaccine (dated by TCRdb to the early 2020s). Some background on the complete study: TCR sequencing was performed for 233 trial participants, of whom about 210 were given two doses of AZD1222 and around 26 were given two doses of MenACWY control vaccine. Enrollment into the trials was organized by age into subgroups of 18-55, 56-69 and 70-plus years, and those subgroups contained about 160, 30 and 59 TCR-sequenced participants, respectively. Results and caveats for the whole study, not just this receptor: Most participants were white British and females outnumbered males, and the authors suggested that clonal diversity may have been underestimated. Reportedly, close to half of the unique spike-specific TCRs recognized epitopes lying outside the regions that are mutated in the B.1.351 and B.1.1.7 variants. Only six AZD1222 recipients were SARS-CoV-2 seropositive at baseline, limiting conclusions about previously exposed vaccinees. After two AZD1222 doses, spike-specific TCR breadth and depth were significantly higher than at day 0 and than in MenACWY recipients. Vaccine-associated CD4 TCRs spanned the whole spike protein, with dominant responses in regions 160-218 and 743-854. In the small 56-69-year group, the increase in depth fell short of significance, most likely because of low power. No day 14 peak-response samples were available, so repertoires were characterized only after the peak T cell response.

The CDR3 regions of human TCRbeta chains were analyzed by immunosequencing. Per the original workflow: Repertoire TCRs were checked for matches against a reference library of SARS-CoV-2-specific TCRs that had been generated using the MIRA antigen-specificity platform. Breadth was defined as the fraction of unique TCRs that were SARS-CoV-2-associated, and depth was defined as the fraction of total T cells that were SARS-CoV-2-associated. Using the MIRA data, each spike-specific TCR was mapped to the spike region that the TCR reacts to and placed in a CD4 or CD8 class. Log10-transformed breadth and depth values were compared by one-way ANOVA with Sidak's multiple comparisons tests. Not all clones reach the TCRdb copy of this immuneACCESS table, which keeps in-frame sequences only. Checked studies attribute under half of the gap to unresolved V genes and leave the rest unexplained. The V and J calls and clone size are taken from that table; D and trimming were inferred from the DNA. This sample holds tens of thousands of clones; roughly 87% were observed only once. Together, the top ten hold 11% of the sample.

Concerning this clone: Its cognate antigen has yet to be identified. No per-base quality is available; no much larger clone lies one base away.

What the time point label conveys for this sample: about 28 days (+/-7) after the second vaccine dose. AZD1222 recipients given second doses at about 4 weeks or at about 12 weeks were pooled, since spike-specific TCR depth and breadth were not found to differ between the two schedules. Vaccinee samples came from UK trials COV001 and COV002, including a single-blind randomized controlled phase 2/3 trial of AZD1222 (ChAdOx1 nCoV-19) in healthy adults. For TCRbeta chain sequencing, PBMC samples from trial participants were taken at day 0 and at day 28 after the second dose. From a lookup of the germline V gene (reference sequence), CDR1 and CDR2 are GTSNPN and SVGIG. The CDR3, cysteine through phenylalanine, is 12 amino acids long. Just the 36-base CDR3 DNA is kept, in frame starting at base 1. V has 5 bases trimmed and J has 7 bases trimmed; junction bases matching no gene number 2.

The V and J segments used are TRBV30 and TRBJ1-4, with TRBD1 identical over 9 junction bases. The specimen comprised peripheral blood, sampled 28 days after the second AZD1222 dose. This sequence was found in an adult who received the AZD1222 COVID-19 vaccine. Here the CDR3 is given as CAWGTGLEKLFF. The bases are TGTGCCTGGGGGACAGGGCTTGAAAAACTGTTTTTT.